This section outlines one T cell receptor (beta chain) sequence together with its context. Researchers report isolating at least 7 million PBMCs per sample. Total RNA, at least 6 micrograms per sample, came from PBMCs. Next came a second PCR, run for about 7 to 12 cycles, which used a sample-barcoded 5' primer along with a J-beta primer mix. TCRdb redid the calling of the 5' RACE reads with MiXCR, one entry per CDR3 protein. Found here are 1,500,000 or so distinct CDR3 sequences, around 59% of them singletons; the top ten hold 6.5% to 8%. The record originates from a study of blood T cells in healthy people across ages. V shed 3 bases and J shed 3 bases, with 12 bases lying between them. The germline V gene encodes CDR1 SEHNR and CDR2 FQNEAQ (reference sequence). The CDR3 has 14 amino acids.

The chain carries TRBV7-9 and TRBJ2-7; D call uncertain. The sample consisted of blood. This receptor was identified in a man aged 18 to 29 in good health. In nucleotides, the CDR3 is TGTGCCAGCAGCTTCACTTCATCGGGCTACGAGCAGTACTTC. This gives the protein CASSFTSSGYEQYF.